These 10 T cell receptor beta chains were sequenced from one sample in a study of T cell responses to AZD1222 COVID-19 vaccine. Using immunoSEQ multiplex PCR, the repertoire was profiled, and TCRdb retains in-frame clones only, with some absent. The table lists roughly 150,000 clones, approximately 89% of them singletons, with 1% to 1.5% in the top ten. This sample comprised peripheral blood, obtained 28 days after the second AZD1222 dose. These receptors all stem from an adult who received the AZD1222 COVID-19 vaccine.

The rearrangement links TRBV7-9 to TRBJ2-5; weak D call: TRBD2 (5 bases). V was trimmed by 5 bases and J by 1 base, leaving 14 bases between them. This CDR3 spans 15 amino acids. Germline CDR1 SEHNR, CDR2 FQNEAQ (reference sequence). CDR3 protein: CASSNLLGSQETQYF. In DNA, the CDR3 is TGTGCCAGCAGCAACCTACTAGGCAGCCAAGAGACCCAGTACTTC. Full variable domain (missing parts from reference TRBV7-9 and TRBJ2-5): DTGVSQNPRHKITKRGQNVTFRCDPISEHNRLYWYRQTLGQGPEFLTYFQNEAQLEKSRLLSDRFSAERPKGSFSTLEIQRTEQGDSAMYLCASSNLLGSQETQYFGPGTRLLVL.

This chain connects TRBV5-5 to TRBJ1-3, with 7 bases identical to TRBD1. The trim removed 4 bases at V and 0 bases at J, leaving 7 bases unmatched. CDR1 is SGHKS, CDR2 YYEKEE, per germline (reference sequence). The CDR3 has 16 amino acids. The CDR3 loop reads CASSRGTESSGNTIYF. In nucleotides, the CDR3 is TGTGCCAGCAGCCGCGGGACAGAGAGCTCTGGAAACACCATATATTTT.

This chain connects TRBV29-1 to TRBJ1-2; 12 nucleotides match TRBD1. Looked up from germline, CDR1 is SQVTM and CDR2 is ANQGSEA. The CDR3 extends over 17 amino acids. The V and J ends lost 4 bases and 1 base, in that order; junction bases with no gene match: 10. DNA of the CDR3: TGCAGCGTTGTTTTCCGGGACAGGGGGCATGGTAACTATGGCTACACCTTC. This codes for CSVVFRDRGHGNYGYTF.

V gene TRBV5-1 combines with J gene TRBJ1-2; tentatively, D is TRBD1 (6 bases). CDR1 is SGHRS and CDR2 is YFSETQ in the germline V gene. The CDR3 spans 16 residues. V was clipped by 3 bases and J by 7 bases, with 22 bases between them. In DNA, the CDR3 is TGCGCCAGCAGCTCCCTATCGCCTGATACAGGGTCTGGCTACACCTTC. Protein sequence: CASSSLSPDTGSGYTF. Supplemented by reference TRBV5-1 and TRBJ1-2, the full variable domain reads KAGVTQTPRYLIKTRGQQVTLSCSPISGHRSVSWYQQTPGQGLQFLFEYFSETQRNKGNFPGRFSGRQFSNSRSEMNVSTLELGDSALYLCASSSLSPDTGSGYTFGSGTRLTVV.

V and J are TRBV29-1 and TRBJ1-1; D gene unclear. Germline V gene sequence: CDR1 SQVTM, CDR2 ANQGSEA. V lost 3 bases, J lost 2 bases, and 7 bases lay in between. The CDR3 is 12 amino acids. The CDR3 DNA sequence: TGCAGCGTTGATCGGGGAAACACTGAAGCTTTCTTT. Residues: CSVDRGNTEAFF.

The chain recombines TRBV5-5 with TRBJ2-5; 16 nucleotides match TRBD2. V shed 4 bases, J shed 2 bases, and the junction held 5 bases outside the gene matches. This CDR3 contains 17 residues. Germline V CDR1 and CDR2: SGHKS, YYEKEE (reference sequence). CDR3 region: CASSPGTSGGVQETQYF. The CDR3 DNA follows: TGTGCCAGCAGCCCCGGGACTAGCGGGGGGGTACAAGAGACCCAGTACTTC.

This clone was observed a few times. Additional DNA sequences in this sample encode the identical CDR3. This chain joins TRBV29-1 and TRBJ2-7; no firm D call. Trimming took off 2 bases at V and 5 bases at J, with 7 bases between the two ends. The CDR3 has 11 residues. Per the germline V gene, CDR1 is SQVTM and CDR2 is ANQGSEA. CDR3 protein: CSVETSDEQYF. The CDR3 DNA reads as TGCAGCGTTGAAACTTCGGACGAGCAGTACTTC.

V and J are TRBV4-2 and TRBJ1-1; unclear D gene. There are 15 residues in the CDR3. V was clipped by 0 bases and J by 3 bases, with 11 bases between them. Germline lookup yields CDR1 LGHNA and CDR2 YNFKEQ. CDR3 in DNA: TGTGCCAGCAGCCAAGATGTAGGGAGCGACACTGAAGCTTTCTTT. Protein product: CASSQDVGSDTEAFF.

The rearrangement joins TRBV27 to TRBJ1-5; 10 positions agree with TRBD1. V was clipped by 5 bases and J by 6 bases; unmatched bases: 4. Germline-derived CDR1 and CDR2 are MNHEY and SMNVEV (reference sequence). This CDR3 has 14 amino acids. The CDR3 DNA reads as TGTGCCAGCAGTACCGGGACAGGGGTTCAGCCCCAGCATTTT. Translating it yields CASSTGTGVQPQHF.

V is TRBV4-1 and J is TRBJ1-2; D is unclear. Germline CDR1 reads MGHRA; CDR2 reads YSYEKL. The CDR3 has 14 residues. Trimming cost V 0 bases and J 4 bases, with 9 bases left between them. The CDR3 DNA reads TGCGCCAGCAGCCAAGAGCTGCGAACCTATGGCTACACCTTC. This encodes CASSQELRTYGYTF.